The TCR beta chain under discussion was sequenced for a study of OX40 agonist ivuxolimab in advanced cancers. Profiled with immunoSEQ multiplex PCR; TCRdb holds only in-frame clones, not every one. This sample has roughly 6,800 clones; approximately 80% occur once, and the top ten carry about a fifth. Blood draws occurred at baseline, cycle 4 day 1, and cycle 7 day 1. Specimen: CD4+ or CD8+ T cells sorted from blood, collected in a trial of the OX40 agonist ivuxolimab. This receptor was identified in an adult with an advanced solid tumor such as melanoma, head and neck, liver or kidney cancer.

The CDR3 spells CARSTSSGGPLCPPKYNEQFF. CDR3 in DNA: TGTGCCAGAAGCACCTCTAGCGGGGGGCCCCTATGTCCCCCCAAATACAATGAGCAGTTCTTC. The chain carries TRBV5-3 and TRBJ2-1; TRBD2 matches at 11 bases. TRBV5-3 is annotated as an ORF whose role is uncertain. Germline trimming cut 4 bases from V and 4 bases from J; bases unmatched to any gene: 22. This CDR3 is 21 amino acids long.